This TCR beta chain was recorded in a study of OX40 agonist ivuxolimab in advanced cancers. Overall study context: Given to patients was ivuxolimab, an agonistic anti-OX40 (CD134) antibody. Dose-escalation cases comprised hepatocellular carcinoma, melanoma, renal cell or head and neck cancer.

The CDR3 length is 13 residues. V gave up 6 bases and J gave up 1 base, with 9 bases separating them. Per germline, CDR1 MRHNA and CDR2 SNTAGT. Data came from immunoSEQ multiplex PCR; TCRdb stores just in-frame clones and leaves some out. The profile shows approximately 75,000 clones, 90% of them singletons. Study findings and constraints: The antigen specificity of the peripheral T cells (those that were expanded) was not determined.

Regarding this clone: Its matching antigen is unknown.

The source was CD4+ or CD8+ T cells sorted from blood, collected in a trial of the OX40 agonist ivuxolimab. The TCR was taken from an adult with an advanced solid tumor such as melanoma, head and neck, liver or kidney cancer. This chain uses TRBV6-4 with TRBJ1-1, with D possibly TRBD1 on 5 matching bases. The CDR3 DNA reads TGTGCCAGCAGATGGGACTCGAACACTGAAGCTTTCTTT. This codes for CASRWDSNTEAFF.